This T cell receptor beta chain comes out of a study of cytomegalovirus exposure and HLA in healthy donors (dated by TCRdb to the late 2010s). General notes on the study: According to an earlier analysis of 550 to 750 of the donors, about 190 million T cells yielded 117 million unique TCR beta sequences and more than 250 Gb of sequence data. An early release covering roughly 600 HLA-typed donors comprised about 300 gigabases of sequencing data and tens of millions of unique TCR sequences. Among the roughly 410 genotyped donors, around 81% belonged to the genetic ancestry cluster associated with self-reported Caucasian donors. The study was designed to test whether signatures of past pathogen exposure could be identified by cataloging public T cell receptors. The study profiled the T cell repertoires of some 610 subjects by immunosequencing and related them to cytomegalovirus serostatus. Along with the approximately 650-subject first cohort, a separate validation cohort of approximately 110 different subjects was used. High-throughput TCR immunosequencing, statistical association of individual TCRs with disease status, and machine learning were combined to predict cytomegalovirus infection status. A later analysis re-examined previously published TCR beta repertoires from more than 600 donors and added high-resolution HLA genotyping to investigate patterns of TCR occurrence. Rather than drawing on any new phenotypic data, the later analysis identified candidate immune exposures from TCR beta sequences and the way those sequences occurred across donors. An earlier analysis of around 580 of the donors used high-throughput TCR beta sequencing to judge whether each TCR beta V gene segment behaved as functional or pseudogenic. Donor age, sex, ethnicity and CMV serostatus were compiled alongside the repertoire data. A later genetic analysis used genome-wide SNP genotypes for about three fifths of the 666 donors, treating that subset as a discovery cohort. Every repertoire in the discovery cohort had been generated on one and the same sequencing platform. Class I and class II HLA loci were covered by the typing at four-digit resolution. The number of donors typed differed by locus, with roughly 629-640 for A, B, C, DRB1 and DQB1, roughly 550 for DQA1, 600 to 610 for DPA1, and around 450 for DPB1. A few DR-DQ haplotypes were handled as single units for association and clustering because linkage in the cohort was strong. Among over 350 genotyped donors of the cohort, an average of approximately 240,000 unique TCR beta nucleotide sequences were sequenced per donor, around 20% of them non-productive. Study-level results and caveats: A cluster of highly shared sequence variants was judged likely to represent a technical artifact of the sequencing pipeline. The classifier was reported to diagnose cytomegalovirus status with high specificity and sensitivity in both the original and validation cohorts. A later analysis found that most CMV-associated TCR beta chains appeared HLA-restricted, with HLA associations seemingly driven largely by CMV exposure. An association between a missense DCLRE1C variant and V-gene and J-gene trimming of TCR beta chains was found in a later genetic analysis and replicated in an independent cohort. In a later analysis, some 18,000 TCR beta sequences were associated with specific HLA alleles at a false discovery rate of 0.05. Because some donors lacked HLA typing at each locus, the association tests relied only on the typed subset. Roughly uniform sequencing depth across donors was assumed in presence/absence analyses, although this assumption may not hold. In the study, approximately 160 TCR beta chains were listed as associated with cytomegalovirus. In vitro tests confirmed that a few of the cytomegalovirus-associated TCR beta chains recognize cytomegalovirus antigens. According to a later analysis, TCR association rates differed among HLA loci, with DRB1 alleles showing the most associated TCRs and HLA-C alleles showing the fewest. It was suggested by the authors that the approach could potentially be generalized to other disease states and immunological phenotypes. Broadly in line with IMGT annotations, most TCR beta V segments showed up in productive rearrangements about 87% or about 30% of the time in an earlier analysis of 450 to 600 of the donors. Because counts were too low, 15 to 20 rarely observed V segments, including chromosome 9 orphons, were excluded from the earlier analysis of a few hundred of the donors. When HLA alleles, especially DR and DQ, strongly co-occurred, TCR associations were difficult to assign to individual alleles. A later analysis reported that several top co-occurrence clusters appeared linked to parvovirus B19, influenza, CMV and Epstein-Barr virus. Linkage disequilibrium might explain the correlated functional status among segregating V segments, but an unknown experimental factor could not be ruled out. In a later genetic analysis, fewer N-insertions in productive TCRs were reported among donors in an Asian-associated ancestry cluster than the roughly 700-donor mean. In this cohort, only TCR beta chains were sequenced, and detectable features were limited by the absence of alpha or paired-chain data. A further reported finding was that TCR beta sequences accurately predicted the HLA-A and HLA-B alleles for most subjects in the first cohort. CMV serostatus was the only immune exposure information available for the cohort. A later analysis found that HLA-associated TCR beta chains were more clonally expanded and had lower generation probabilities than equally common non-associated chains. Because the 87-base-pair reads could not distinguish some IMGT-functional V segments, including TRBV6-2 and TRBV6-3, those segments were excluded. Across donors, most TCR sequences were observed very rarely, whereas some public TCRs were present in many individuals.

The cohort comprised more than 550 healthy bone marrow donors. At the time of sampling, all cohort members were nominally healthy, though unrecorded immune exposures were likely present. The donor tested CMV seronegative, placing the donor among the 350 to 400 seronegative members of the cohort. A peripheral blood sample was provided by each donor, and peripheral blood mononuclear cells were used for TCR beta sequencing. The Qiagen DNeasy Blood Extraction Kit was used to extract genomic DNA from the blood cell samples. Taken from cysteine to phenylalanine, the CDR3 has 11 residues. The DNA shown is the 33-base CDR3, in frame from base 1. V is reduced by 5 bases and J by 7 bases, leaving a spacing of 6 bases between them. CDR1 and CDR2 are drawn from the germline V gene (reference sequence): LNHDA, SQIVND. With respect to this clone: The specificity of this receptor is unknown. There are no base qualities to consult, and no much larger clone falls within one base.

Receptor amplification or capture employed the immunoSEQ multiplex PCR assay. A mixture of 60 forward primers for TCR Vbeta segments and 13 reverse primers for TCR Jbeta segments was used in the multiplex PCR. The CDR3 region of rearranged TCR beta genes was amplified from genomic DNA by a multiplex PCR assay. The Illumina HiSeq System was used to sequence the amplified TCR beta libraries as 87-base-pair reads. The authors processed their data as follows. A later analysis counted some 80 million unique TCR beta chains across the 650 to 800 repertoires, and around 9.9 million of these chains were shared by at least two donors. Raw reads were error-corrected and collapsed into unique sequences with a nearest-neighbor algorithm that merged closely related sequences to remove PCR and sequencing errors. CDR3 sequences were aligned to IMGT reference sequences to assign V, D and J gene segments. For a sequence to be retained, at least a six-nucleotide match to both a V gene segment and a J gene segment was required. A rearrangement counted as productive if the CDR3 had no stop codons and remained in frame with V and J, and every other rearrangement counted as non-productive. CDR3 was defined by IMGT convention, running from the second conserved V-encoded cysteine to the conserved J-encoded phenylalanine. The earlier analysis of about 570 of the donors excluded any sequence lacking an unambiguous match to a single V gene segment. An earlier analysis of fewer than 750 of the donors called V segments functional above 56.7% productive rearrangements and segregating when the between-donor standard deviation exceeded 5%. A statistical classification framework was developed to diagnose cytomegalovirus status using the catalog of TCR beta chain sequences. A later analysis assigned V and J genes by comparing TCR nucleotide sequences with IMGT/GENE-DB human TR gene sequences. The TCRdist pipeline was used in a later analysis to assign CDR3 sequences and most-parsimonious VDJ recombination scenarios. In a later analysis, every TCR beta chain was defined by the combination of its CDR3 amino acid sequence and its V-gene family, and reads without a unique V-gene family were dropped. In a later analysis, around 650 highly shared, low-generation-probability nucleotide sequences were removed to address suspected cross-contamination and a sequencing artifact. In a later analysis, a clonal expansion index was calculated for each public chain from normalized within-repertoire ranks of inferred template counts. In a later analysis, generation probabilities were computed using a VDJ recombination model fitted to out-of-frame rearrangements, and the results were checked against IGoR. Hypergeometric tests were used in a later analysis to score TCR-TCR, TCR-HLA and TCR-CMV co-occurrence, with a repertoire-size bias correction applied to the TCR pairs. A later analysis estimated false discovery rates by permuting HLA or CMV assignments 20 times. A later analysis grouped co-occurring TCRs with DBSCAN, adding TCRdist sequence similarity when clustering within HLA-allele-positive subsets. For co-occurrence clustering, repertoires with fewer than 30,000 or more than 120,000 public chains were excluded, along with four or five repertoires with anomalous nucleotide sharing. TCRdb obtained this table from immuneACCESS and retained in-frame rearrangements with V and J assigned. These tables miss some clones; where compared with another copy, unresolved V genes account for less than half of the shortfall, and the remainder is unexplained. V and J calls and clone size come straight from that table; D and trimming were deduced from the DNA. A total of some 150,000 clones appear in this sample, 75% to 90% of them only once. 1.2% of the sample comes from the top ten.

Source material: PBMCs. This TCR was recovered from a female donor in good health and CMV-seronegative. The rearranged chain carries TRBV19 and TRBJ2-1; TRBD2 is a weak D gene call, 5 bases matching. The encoded CDR3 is CASSEGNEQFF. The bases read TGTGCCAGTAGTGAGGGAAATGAGCAGTTCTTC.